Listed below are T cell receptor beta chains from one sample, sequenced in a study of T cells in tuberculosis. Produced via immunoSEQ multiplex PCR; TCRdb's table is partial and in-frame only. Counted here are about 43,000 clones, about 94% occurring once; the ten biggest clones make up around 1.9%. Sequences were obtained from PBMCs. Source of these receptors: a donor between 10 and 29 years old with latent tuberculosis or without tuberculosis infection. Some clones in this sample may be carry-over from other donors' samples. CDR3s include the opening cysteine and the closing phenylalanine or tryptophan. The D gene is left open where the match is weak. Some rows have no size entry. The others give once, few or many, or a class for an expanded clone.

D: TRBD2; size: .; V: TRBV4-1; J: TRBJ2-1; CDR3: CASSQDLTGAGGRAYNEQFF; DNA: TGCGCCAGCAGCCAAGATCTGACCGGGGCCGGCGGGAGGGCCTACAATGAGCAGTTCTTC
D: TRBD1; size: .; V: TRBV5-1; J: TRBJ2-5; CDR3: CASSQGAVEETQYF; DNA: TGCGCCAGTTCACAGGGGGCGGTCGAAGAGACCCAGTACTTC
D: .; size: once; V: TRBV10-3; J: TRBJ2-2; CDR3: CAISPRQGGSTGELFF; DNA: TGTGCCATCAGCCCCAGACAGGGAGGTAGCACCGGGGAGCTGTTTTTT
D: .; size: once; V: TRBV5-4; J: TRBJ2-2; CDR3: CASSMVRDLRGELFF; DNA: TGTGCCAGCAGCATGGTACGGGACTTACGGGGGGAGCTGTTTTTT
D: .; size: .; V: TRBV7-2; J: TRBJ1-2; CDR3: CASAQDSANYGYTF; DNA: TGTGCCAGCGCCCAGGACAGCGCTAACTATGGCTACACCTTC
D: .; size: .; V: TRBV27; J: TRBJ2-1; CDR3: CASSSDFLALGEQFF; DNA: TGTGCCAGCAGTTCTGACTTTTTGGCGCTGGGTGAGCAGTTCTTC
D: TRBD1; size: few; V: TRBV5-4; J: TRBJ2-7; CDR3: CASSRDRAGSYEQYF; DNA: TGTGCCAGCAGCCGCGACAGGGCCGGCTCCTACGAGCAGTACTTC
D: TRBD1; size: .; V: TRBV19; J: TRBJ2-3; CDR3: CATSRDRALPDTQYF; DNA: TGTGCCACGAGCAGGGACAGGGCCCTTCCAGATACGCAGTATTTT
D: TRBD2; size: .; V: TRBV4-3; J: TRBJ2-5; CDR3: CASSQKPGTSGSSETQYF; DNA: TGCGCCAGCAGCCAAAAACCCGGGACTAGCGGGAGTTCAGAGACCCAGTACTTC
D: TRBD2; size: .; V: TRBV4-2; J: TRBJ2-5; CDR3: CASSQDRGGPETQYF; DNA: TGTGCCAGCAGCCAAGACCGGGGGGGCCCAGAGACCCAGTACTTC
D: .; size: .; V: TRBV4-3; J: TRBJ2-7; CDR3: CASSQEVIPALSSYEQYF; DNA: TGCGCCAGCAGCCAAGAGGTCATCCCAGCGCTCTCCTCCTACGAGCAGTACTTC
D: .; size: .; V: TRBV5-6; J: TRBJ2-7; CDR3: CASSLEGWAGPYEQYF; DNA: TGTGCCAGCAGCTTGGAGGGGTGGGCAGGTCCCTACGAGCAGTACTTC
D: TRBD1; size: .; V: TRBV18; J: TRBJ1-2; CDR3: CASSPKQGGFVYGYTF; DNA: TGTGCCAGCTCACCTAAACAGGGGGGATTTGTCTATGGCTACACCTTC
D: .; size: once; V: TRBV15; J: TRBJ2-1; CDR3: CATSRDTASDEQFF; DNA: TGTGCCACCAGCAGAGATACGGCTAGCGATGAGCAGTTCTTC
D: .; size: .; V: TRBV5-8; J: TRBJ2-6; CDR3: CASSLVTGSGANVLTF; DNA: TGTGCCAGCAGCTTGGTAACGGGCTCTGGGGCCAACGTCCTGACTTTC
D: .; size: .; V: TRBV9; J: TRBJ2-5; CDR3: CASSVALGAKETQYF; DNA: TGTGCCAGCAGCGTCGCTCTAGGGGCTAAAGAGACCCAGTACTTC
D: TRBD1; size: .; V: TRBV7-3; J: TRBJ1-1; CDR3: CASSADGTGRTEAFF; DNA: TGTGCCAGCAGCGCCGATGGGACAGGGAGAACTGAAGCTTTCTTT
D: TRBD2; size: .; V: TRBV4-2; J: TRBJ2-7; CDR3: CASSQATQGLAGSYEQYF; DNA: TGTGCCAGCAGCCAAGCTACCCAGGGACTAGCGGGATCTTACGAGCAGTACTTC